Below, one T cell receptor beta chain is given with its context. The germline V gene has CDR1 SGHRS and CDR2 YFSETQ. CDR3 length: 15 amino acids. V dropped 0 bases and J dropped 4 bases, with 13 bases sitting between them. MiXCR was run by TCRdb on the RT-PCR reads, yielding one entry per CDR3 protein. This sample carries 390,000 or so distinct CDR3 sequences, 16% of them seen once, and the ten largest clones take 7.2%. The source of the sample is a study of patients and donors after allogeneic stem cell transplantation. Sequenced: blood, either unsorted or a sorted T cell fraction (not recorded which). The sequence derives from a human donor who was either an allogeneic HSCT recipient or a stem cell or donor lymphocyte infusion donor (not recorded which). It is not recorded whose cells these are; they may come from a transplant donor. The chain carries TRBV5-1 and TRBJ1-2; weak D call: TRBD1 (6 bases). The CDR3 bases are TGCGCCAGCAGCTTGGAGGCAGGGGCCCTCTATGGCTACACCTTC. Its translation is CASSLEAGALYGYTF.